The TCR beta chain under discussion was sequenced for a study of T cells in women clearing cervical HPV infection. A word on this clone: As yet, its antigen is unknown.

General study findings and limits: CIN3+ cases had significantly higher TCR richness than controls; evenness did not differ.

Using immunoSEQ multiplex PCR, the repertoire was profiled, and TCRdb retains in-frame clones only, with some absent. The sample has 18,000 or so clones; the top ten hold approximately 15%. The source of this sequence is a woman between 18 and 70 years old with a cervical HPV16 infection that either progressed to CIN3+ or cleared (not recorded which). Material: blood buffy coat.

The covered CDR3 bases are TGCAGTGCTAGTGGACAGCCCTACGAG. Translating it yields CSASGQPYE. The entire CDR3 protein is CSASGQPYEQYF. V and J are TRBV20-1 and TRBJ2-7; weak D call: TRBD1 (6 bases). The CDR3 end lies 3 residues beyond the end of the read and is filled in from the germline J gene. With 3 bases removed from V and 2 bases from J, the gap between germline ends came to 8 bases. CDR3 length: 12 residues. Germline assignment: CDR1 DFQATT and CDR2 SNEGSKA (reference sequence).